These 19 T cell receptor beta chains originate from one sample sequenced in a study of T-cell memory formation after mild COVID-19. MiXCR, run by TCRdb on the 5' RACE reads, gives a single entry per CDR3 protein. The data show fewer than 300,000 distinct CDR3 sequences, approximately 16% seen once. Material: PBMCs or a T cell subset sorted from them (not recorded which). These receptor sequences come from a man aged 18 to 30 who had mild COVID-19 (a few samples of this study predate the infection). Cell type and time point are not known.

This clonotype has only a few counts. The chain couples TRBV7-3 to TRBJ2-2; D is perhaps TRBD2 (5 bases). Germline V gene sequence: CDR1 SGHTA, CDR2 FQGTGA. This CDR3 has 14 amino acids. The ends were cut back, 5 bases at V and 3 bases at J, with 10 bases in the middle. CDR3 in amino acids: CASSPGVDTGELFF. CDR3 coding DNA: TGTGCCAGCAGCCCCGGGGTCGACACCGGGGAGCTGTTTTTT.

This clonotype was counted ten times or more. This sequence joins TRBV28 and TRBJ2-3, with 11 positions matching TRBD1. The CDR3 contains 15 residues. The junction had 5 bases not matched to a gene; V was cut back by 3 bases and J by 6 bases. Germline-derived CDR1 and CDR2 are MDHEN and SYDVKM. CDR3 sequence (DNA): TGTGCCAGCAGTTTTCGGGACAGGGGGACGGATACGCAGTATTTT. This sequence encodes CASSFRDRGTDTQYF.

The chain employs TRBV6-6 and TRBJ1-3; no definite D call. The CDR3 is made up of 12 amino acids. V was cut by 6 bases and J by 6 bases, with 9 bases left in between. Germline CDR1 reads MNHNY; CDR2 reads SVGAGI (reference sequence). The CDR3 protein is CASSPTINTIYF. CDR3 coding DNA: TGTGCCAGCAGCCCTACCATAAACACCATATATTTT.

The chain carries TRBV6-4 and TRBJ2-7; the D gene could be TRBD1 or TRBD2 (6 bases each). Trimming removed 9 bases at V and 2 bases at J, with 26 bases between. The CDR3 consists of 17 residues. CDR1 MRHNA and CDR2 SNTAGT come from the germline V gene. The DNA of the CDR3 is TGTGCCAGTATTTTTTGGAGGGACCGGGACAAGCCCTACGAGCAGTACGTC. Translating gives CASIFWRDRDKPYEQYV.

This clonotype was seen once. The chain employs TRBV19 and TRBJ1-1, with D perhaps TRBD1 (5 bases). Germline V gene lookup returns CDR1 LNHDA and CDR2 SQIVND (reference sequence). This CDR3 spans 16 amino acids. V was clipped by 1 base and J by 0 bases, with 12 bases between them. The CDR3 nucleotides read TGTGCCAGTAGTATAGGGCGGGACTATCTGAACACTGAAGCTTTCTTT. This codes for CASSIGRDYLNTEAFF.

V is TRBV7-9 and J is TRBJ1-4; no clear D gene. Trimming took off 2 bases at V and 8 bases at J, with 6 bases between the two ends. The CDR3 sequence is 12 residues long. CDR1 is SEHNR and CDR2 is FQNEAQ in the germline V gene (reference sequence). The CDR3 nucleotides are TGTGCCAGCAGCTTACCGGCCGAAAAACTGTTTTTT. Protein sequence: CASSLPAEKLFF.

This clonotype was seen a few times. This sequence joins TRBV27 and TRBJ2-1, with 8 bases that match TRBD2. Per germline, CDR1 MNHEY and CDR2 SMNVEV (reference sequence). The V and J ends lost 4 bases and 7 bases, in that order; junction bases with no gene match: 12. The CDR3 has 16 residues. CDR3 nucleotide sequence: TGTGCCAGCAGTTCCTCCGGGGGGGCCTTGTGGAATGAGCAGTTCTTC. Translating it yields CASSSSGGALWNEQFF.

The rearrangement links TRBV7-9 to TRBJ2-3; either TRBD1 or TRBD2 may fit D (5 bases each). This CDR3 is built from 18 residues. Germline CDR1 is SEHNR and CDR2 is FQNEAQ (reference sequence). Trimming stripped 6 bases from V and 0 bases from J, with 22 bases between. CDR3 nucleotides: TGTGCCAGCAGACTCGACCCCGGGACGGGCGGTAGCACAGATACGCAGTATTTT. As protein: CASRLDPGTGGSTDTQYF.

This chain links TRBV12-3 or TRBV12-4 with TRBJ2-1, with 9 bases aligning to TRBD1. V was clipped by 6 bases and J by 9 bases; unmatched bases: 3. The CDR3 covers 12 residues. CDR3 residues: CASRTGGPEQFF. Written as DNA, the CDR3 is TGTGCCAGCAGGACAGGGGGTCCTGAGCAGTTCTTC.

This clonotype was observed a few times. The CDR3 here is CASSLDRRGYEQYF. For the CDR3, the DNA is TGTGCCAGCAGCTTGGACAGGCGGGGTTACGAGCAGTACTTC. The genes are TRBV5-6 and TRBJ2-7, with D possibly TRBD2 on 6 matching bases. The V and J ends lost 0 bases and 4 bases respectively, with 11 bases between them. In germline, CDR1 is SGHDT, CDR2 YYEEEE. The CDR3 runs 14 residues. The variable domain in full, completed from reference TRBV5-6 and TRBJ2-7, reads DAGVTQSPTHLIKTRGQQVTLRCSPKSGHDTVSWYQQALGQGPQFIFQYYEEEERQRGNFPDRFSGHQFPNYSSELNVNALLLGDSALYLCASSLDRRGYEQYFGPGTRLTVT.

This clonotype was counted ten times or more. J is TRBJ2-5 and V is TRBV10-3; 7 bases map to TRBD2. CDR1 is ENHRY and CDR2 is SYGVKD in the germline V gene. V lost 6 bases and J lost 2; bases outside the gene matches: 6. CDR3 length: 14 amino acids. The CDR3 DNA reads as TGTGCCATCAGGGGCCGGGAGGCGCAAGAGACCCAGTACTTC. Protein product: CAIRGREAQETQYF.

The V and J genes are TRBV6-6 and TRBJ1-5; a possible D gene is TRBD1 (6 bases). This CDR3 contains 16 residues. V shed 5 bases and J shed 5 bases, with 19 bases lying between them. CDR1 and CDR2 from the germline V gene are MNHNY and SVGAGI (reference sequence). CDR3 nucleotides: TGTGCCAGCAGTAATCCGGGGGCGTCCAGATATCAGCCCCAGCATTTT. As protein: CASSNPGASRYQPQHF.

In its sample, this clonotype was seen a few times. The genes are TRBV28 and TRBJ2-3; D possibly corresponds to TRBD1 (6 bases). The germline gives CDR1 MDHEN, CDR2 SYDVKM. Trimming pared 7 bases from V and 0 bases from J, leaving 14 bases between. The CDR3 contains 15 residues. This CDR3 is CASTSRTASTDTQYF. CDR3 coding DNA: TGTGCCAGCACCTCCCGGACAGCTAGCACAGATACGCAGTATTTT.

J is TRBJ1-2 and V is TRBV6-6, with D uncertain. The germline CDR1 and CDR2 sequences are MNHNY and SVGAGI (reference sequence). This CDR3 comprises 14 residues. V lost 2 bases and J lost 5, with 12 bases in between. CDR3 DNA sequence: TGTGCCAGCAGTTACCAGATGGGGTATTATGGCTACACCTTC. Translated: CASSYQMGYYGYTF.

The chain combines TRBV7-2 with TRBJ1-1, with a tentative D call TRBD1 (6 bases). With 6 bases removed from V and 7 bases from J, the gap between germline ends came to 18 bases. The length of the CDR3 is 14 residues. The germline gives CDR1 SGHTA, CDR2 FQGNSA. The CDR3 loop is CASRVGRRGIEAFF. CDR3 coding DNA: TGTGCCAGCAGGGTGGGCAGGAGGGGGATTGAAGCTTTCTTT.

The chain employs TRBV6-5 and TRBJ1-1; 10 bases fit TRBD1. Germline V gene lookup returns CDR1 MNHEY and CDR2 SVGAGI. The CDR3 consists of 13 residues. Trimming removed 5 bases from V and 7 bases from J; junction bases left unmatched: 4. The CDR3 DNA sequence: TGTGCCAGCAGTGTGGGACAGGGGCTTGAAGCTTTCTTT. It encodes CASSVGQGLEAFF.

This chain links TRBV7-9 with TRBJ2-5; D possibly corresponds to TRBD2 (7 bases). Germline loops: CDR1 SEHNR, CDR2 FQNEAQ (reference sequence). The CDR3 is 14 residues long. Deletions cut 5 bases from V and 5 bases from J, with 15 bases between. CDR3 amino acids: CASSVRGPLETQYF. In nucleotides, the CDR3 is TGTGCCAGCAGCGTGCGGGGGCCGCTGGAGACCCAGTACTTC.

This clonotype was counted a few times. The V call is TRBV10-3, the J call TRBJ1-1; maybe TRBD1 (6 bases). The CDR3 consists of 13 residues. Germline CDR1 and CDR2: ENHRY and SYGVKD. V shed 6 bases and J shed 1 base, with 9 bases lying between them. The CDR3 region is CAIREGQNTEAFF. The CDR3 coding sequence is TGTGCCATCAGGGAGGGACAGAACACTGAAGCTTTCTTT.

Only a few counts were recorded for this clonotype. This chain joins TRBV29-1 and TRBJ1-4; D may be TRBD1 (5 bases). The CDR3 contains 14 residues. V dropped 2 bases and J dropped 8 bases, with 15 bases sitting between them. Germline CDR1 SQVTM, CDR2 ANQGSEA. CDR3 sequence reads: CSVEFSAGGEKLFF. For the CDR3, the DNA is TGCAGCGTTGAATTTTCGGCGGGGGGAGAAAAACTGTTTTTT.